The rows below give T cell receptor beta chains drawn from one sample of a study of cytotoxic CD8 clonotypes in ibrutinib-treated CLL. The method was immunoSEQ multiplex PCR; TCRdb's version includes in-frame clones alone and lacks a portion of them. Here the sample spans approximately 48,000 clones, about half being singletons. The sequences come from PBMCs, collected after 12 months of ibrutinib treatment. Receptor source: a human donor with chronic lymphocytic leukemia. Each CDR3 is given with its conserved first and last residue. D genes are given only for firm matches. Clone sizes are given selectively: once, few, many, or a class where the clone is expanded.

size: -
J: TRBJ2-2
D: TRBD2
V: TRBV7-9
DNA: TGTGCCAGCAGCTTTGATTCGGGAGGAGGTGCGCTGTTTTTT
CDR3: CASSFDSGGGALFF

size: -
J: TRBJ1-2
D: TRBD1
V: TRBV5-6
DNA: TGTGCCAGCAGCGGGGGAGTTACAGGGGCTTATGGCTACACCTTC
CDR3: CASSGGVTGAYGYTF

size: -
J: TRBJ2-5
D: -
V: TRBV20-1
DNA: TGCAGTGCTCAGAGGGGGGAGACCCAGTACTTC
CDR3: CSAQRGETQYF

size: few
J: TRBJ2-7
D: -
V: TRBV27
DNA: TGTGCCAGCAGTTTAAGTCCAGGGACCTACGAGCAGTACTTC
CDR3: CASSLSPGTYEQYF

size: few
J: TRBJ1-5
D: -
V: TRBV5-1
DNA: TGCGCCAGCAGCTTGTGGATTGGTCAGCCCCAGCATTTT
CDR3: CASSLWIGQPQHF

size: -
J: TRBJ2-3
D: TRBD2
V: TRBV7-3
DNA: TGTGCCAGCAGCTTAGGGGCGGGAGGCAGCACAGATACGCAGTATTTT
CDR3: CASSLGAGGSTDTQYF

size: -
J: TRBJ1-6
D: TRBD1
V: TRBV7-2
DNA: TGTGCCAGCAGTTTTCGGGACAGGGGCTCACCCCTCCACTTT
CDR3: CASSFRDRGSPLHF

size: -
J: TRBJ2-1
D: TRBD2
V: TRBV2
DNA: TGTGCCAGCAGTGGGTCTAGCGGTCACGACAATGAGCAGTTCTTC
CDR3: CASSGSSGHDNEQFF

size: -
J: TRBJ1-1
D: -
V: TRBV5-1
DNA: TGCGCCAGCAGCTTGGAGGAGTCAAGTTCTGAAGCTTTCTTT
CDR3: CASSLEESSSEAFF

size: few
J: TRBJ1-2
D: -
V: TRBV19
DNA: TGTGCCAGCCTTAGCCAGGGCTTATACTATGGCTACACCTTC
CDR3: CASLSQGLYYGYTF

size: -
J: TRBJ1-4
D: -
V: TRBV7-6
DNA: TGTGCCAGCAGCTTAGGCGGACTCGAAAAACTGTTTTTT
CDR3: CASSLGGLEKLFF

size: few
J: TRBJ1-1
D: -
V: TRBV5-1
DNA: TGCGCCAGCAGCCCACGGGGGAGCATGAACACTGAAGCTTTCTTT
CDR3: CASSPRGSMNTEAFF

size: few
J: TRBJ1-2
D: TRBD1
V: TRBV28
DNA: TGTGCCAGCGGCCTTTACAGGGGTGACTATGGCTACACCTTC
CDR3: CASGLYRGDYGYTF

size: -
J: TRBJ1-2
D: -
V: TRBV29-1
DNA: TGCAGCGTTGAAGATCCGTCCCCGAGGGGCTACACCTTC
CDR3: CSVEDPSPRGYTF

size: -
J: TRBJ1-1
D: -
V: TRBV28
DNA: TGTGCCAGCAGTAGCGGACAGCCCGTCGGGGATGAAGCTTTCTTT
CDR3: CASSSGQPVGDEAFF

size: -
J: TRBJ2-2
D: -
V: TRBV21-1
DNA: TGTGCCAGCAGCATCCCGGGACTAGCGGGAGTGGGAAACACCGGGGAGCTGTTTTTT
CDR3: CASSIPGLAGVGNTGELFF

size: few
J: TRBJ2-1
D: -
V: TRBV5-1
DNA: TGCGCCAGCAGCTTGGCGGACATATACAATGAGCAGTTCTTC
CDR3: CASSLADIYNEQFF

size: -
J: TRBJ1-1
D: TRBD1
V: TRBV5-6
DNA: TGTGCCAGCAGCTTGGGACAGGGGGAGGAAACTGAAGCTTTCTTT
CDR3: CASSLGQGEETEAFF

size: -
J: TRBJ1-1
D: -
V: TRBV5-1
DNA: TGCGCCAGCAGCTCGGGATTGAACACTGAAGCTTTCTTT
CDR3: CASSSGLNTEAFF

size: -
J: TRBJ1-4
D: TRBD1
V: TRBV7-9
DNA: TGTGCCAGCAGCCCTGGGAGGGGGCGGGAGGAAAAACTGTTTTTT
CDR3: CASSPGRGREEKLFF

size: -
J: TRBJ1-4
D: -
V: TRBV28
DNA: TGTGCCAGCAGTTGGCAGGGGATTAATGAAAAACTGTTTTTT
CDR3: CASSWQGINEKLFF

size: once
J: TRBJ2-7
D: -
V: TRBV28
DNA: TGTGCCAGCAGTTTTGCCCGCTACGAGCAGTACTTC
CDR3: CASSFARYEQYF

size: -
J: TRBJ2-7
D: -
V: TRBV29-1
DNA: TGCAGCGTTGCTGGGCCCCAAACCTACGAGCAGTACTTC
CDR3: CSVAGPQTYEQYF

size: many
J: TRBJ2-7
D: -
V: TRBV7-9
DNA: TGTGCCAGCAGCTTAGATGCCAGGTCAGGAGACGAGCAGTACTTC
CDR3: CASSLDARSGDEQYF

size: -
J: TRBJ2-7
D: TRBD1
V: TRBV2
DNA: TGTGCCAGGGGGGGACAGGGCTACGAGCAGTACTTC
CDR3: CARGGQGYEQYF

size: -
J: TRBJ2-3
D: TRBD1
V: TRBV28
DNA: TGTGCCAGCAGTGCAGGGGGAAGCACAGATACGCAGTATTTT
CDR3: CASSAGGSTDTQYF

size: -
J: TRBJ1-2
D: -
V: TRBV28
DNA: TGTGCCAGCCAGCCCCCCGGGGGCGCTAACTATGGCTACACCTTC
CDR3: CASQPPGGANYGYTF

size: few
J: TRBJ2-3
D: -
V: TRBV6-1
DNA: TGTGCCAGCGTCGCAACGGGGACCTTCACAGATACGCAGTATTTT
CDR3: CASVATGTFTDTQYF

size: -
J: TRBJ2-7
D: -
V: TRBV2
DNA: TGTGCCAGCAGCCCCCGACCAAGGGTCTACGAGCAGTACTTC
CDR3: CASSPRPRVYEQYF

size: -
J: TRBJ1-5
D: -
V: TRBV6-1
DNA: TGTGCCAGCAGCCAGCTGGGCAATCAGCCCCAGCATTTT
CDR3: CASSQLGNQPQHF